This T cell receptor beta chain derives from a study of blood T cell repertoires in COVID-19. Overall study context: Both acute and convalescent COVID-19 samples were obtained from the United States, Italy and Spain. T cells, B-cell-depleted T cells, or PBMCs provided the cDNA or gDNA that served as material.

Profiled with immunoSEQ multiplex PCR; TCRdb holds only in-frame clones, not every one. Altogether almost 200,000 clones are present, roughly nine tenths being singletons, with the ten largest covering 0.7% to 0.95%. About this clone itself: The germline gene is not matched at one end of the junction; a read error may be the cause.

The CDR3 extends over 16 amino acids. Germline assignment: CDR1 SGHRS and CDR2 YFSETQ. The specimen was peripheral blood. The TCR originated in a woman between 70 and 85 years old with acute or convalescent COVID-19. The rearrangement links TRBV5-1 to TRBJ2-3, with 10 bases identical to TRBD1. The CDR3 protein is CASSLAGTGAGDTQYF. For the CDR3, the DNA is TGCGCCAGCAGCTTGGCCGGGACAGGGGCCGGAGATACACAGTATTTT.